Below, 31 T cell receptor beta chains from the same sample are listed, as sequenced in a study of OX40 agonist ivuxolimab in advanced cancers. TCRdb's copy holds only in-frame clones and misses some; the assay was immunoSEQ multiplex PCR. The sample contains some 46,000 clones, around nine tenths of which appear only once. Specimen: CD4+ or CD8+ T cells sorted from blood, collected in a trial of the OX40 agonist ivuxolimab. The origin of the receptors is an adult with an advanced solid tumor such as melanoma, head and neck, liver or kidney cancer.

The chain combines TRBV6-5 with TRBJ2-7; possible D gene TRBD2, 7 bases. Trimming stripped 2 bases from V and 5 bases from J, with 13 bases between. From germline, CDR1 is MNHEY and CDR2 SVGAGI. The CDR3 has 14 residues. CDR3 amino acids: CASSYGEGVDEQYF. The CDR3 nucleotides read TGTGCCAGCAGTTACGGGGAGGGGGTCGACGAGCAGTACTTC.

The chain couples TRBV25-1 to TRBJ2-5, with TRBD1 matching over 12 bases. Germline V CDR1 and CDR2: MGHDK, SYGVNS. This CDR3 has 16 amino acids. Unmatched junction bases numbered 5, after V lost 1 base and J lost 5 bases. DNA of the CDR3: TGTGCCAGCAGTGAATTGAGGGACAGGGGGCGGGAGACCCAGTACTTC. Residues: CASSELRDRGRETQYF. The variable domain in full, with the rest retrieved from reference TRBV25-1 and TRBJ2-5, is EADIYQTPRYLVIGTGKKITLECSQTMGHDKMYWYQQDPGMELHLIHYSYGVNSTEKGDLSSESTVSRIRTEHFPLTLESARPSHTSQYLCASSELRDRGRETQYFGPGTRLLVL.

This clone was recorded once. The chain joins TRBV27 to TRBJ1-5, with D unclear. CDR3 length equals 16 residues. Germline CDR1 MNHEY, CDR2 SMNVEV (reference sequence). V was clipped by 1 base and J by 4 bases, with 14 bases between them. CDR3 region: CASSLFRPLGNQPQHF. CDR3 coding DNA: TGTGCCAGCAGTTTATTCAGGCCTTTGGGGAATCAGCCCCAGCATTTT.

V is TRBV5-1 and J is TRBJ2-2, with D perhaps given as TRBD1 or TRBD2 (5 bases each). The CDR3 extends over 15 amino acids. V gave up 4 bases and J gave up 4 bases, with 14 bases separating them. Germline V gives CDR1 SGHRS, CDR2 YFSETQ. The CDR3 nucleotides are TGCGCCAGCAGCCCCGGATTGGGGGTCACCGGGGAGCTGTTTTTT. Residues: CASSPGLGVTGELFF.

Worth noting for this clone: An end of the junction differs from the germline gene, which may be a read error. The chain links TRBV20-1 to TRBJ2-7, with unresolved D. Germline assignment: CDR1 DFQATT and CDR2 SNEGSKA (reference sequence). This CDR3 has 11 residues. The CDR3 coding sequence is TGCAGTGCTAGCCCCTTCTACAACGCAAACTTC. Translating it yields CSASPFYNANF.

The V call is TRBV2, the J call TRBJ1-3; D ambiguous. V dropped 0 bases and J dropped 0 bases, with 6 bases sitting between them. Germline V gene sequence: CDR1 SNHLY, CDR2 FYNNEI. The CDR3 loop spans 15 amino acids. The CDR3 loop reads CASSEARLSGNTIYF. In nucleotides, the CDR3 is TGTGCCAGCAGTGAAGCGCGCCTCTCTGGAAACACCATATATTTT.

The genes are TRBV7-2 and TRBJ2-1; D call uncertain. In germline, CDR1 is SGHTA, CDR2 FQGNSA. Trimming left V 1 base short and J 2 bases short, with 9 bases between. The CDR3 runs 15 residues. The CDR3 DNA reads as TGTGCCAGCAGCTTAGGAAGAATCCCCTACAATGAGCAGTTCTTC. This gives the protein CASSLGRIPYNEQFF.

This clone was seen only once. The chain employs TRBV11-2 and TRBJ1-2; D unresolved. V lost 5 bases and J lost 4, with 20 bases in between. The CDR3 totals 16 residues. Germline V gives CDR1 SGHAT, CDR2 FQNNGV. CDR3 sequence (DNA): TGTGCCAGCAGCGTTGGCCGGTCCTCCCCTAGCTATGGCTACACCTTC. Its protein product is CASSVGRSSPSYGYTF.

V and J are TRBV9 and TRBJ2-1, with 14 bases matching TRBD2. V dropped 3 bases and J dropped 8; count of bases not matched to a gene: 7. The CDR3 totals 16 residues. CDR1 is SGDLS and CDR2 is YYNGEE in the germline V gene. CDR3 residues: CASSASGTSGSYEQFF. As DNA, the CDR3 is TGTGCCAGCAGCGCCTCCGGGACTAGCGGGAGCTATGAGCAGTTCTTC.

This clone appeared a single time. V usage is TRBV27 and J usage is TRBJ2-6, with 11 bases fitting TRBD2. Germline lookup yields CDR1 MNHEY and CDR2 SMNVEV (reference sequence). CDR3 length equals 21 residues. With V trimmed by 1 base and J by 3 bases, 14 bases remained unmatched. The CDR3 region has the DNA TGTGCCAGCAGTTTATGGGCCAGGCACCTAGCGGGAGGCAGTGGGGCCAACGTCCTGACTTTC. It specifies CASSLWARHLAGGSGANVLTF.

V and J are TRBV4-1 and TRBJ2-6; D remains unclear. Looked up from germline, CDR1 is MGHRA and CDR2 is YSYEKL. The CDR3 extends over 16 amino acids. V shed 1 base and J shed 2 bases, with 9 bases lying between them. For the CDR3, the DNA is TGCGCCAGCAGCCAAGGACGGTTGACTGGGGCCAACGTCCTGACTTTC. Translated, it gives CASSQGRLTGANVLTF.

V gene TRBV4-1 combines with J gene TRBJ2-1, with TRBD2 identical over 12 bases. The CDR3 is made up of 16 amino acids. Germline loops: CDR1 MGHRA, CDR2 YSYEKL. J was trimmed by 4 bases and V by 2 bases; bases with no gene match: 3. CDR3 sequence reads: CASSQQTSGSYNEQFF. CDR3 bases: TGCGCCAGCAGCCAACAGACTAGCGGGAGTTACAATGAGCAGTTCTTC.

This clone has a single count. The CDR3: CAISDPAGGPDEQYF. CDR3 bases: TGTGCCATCAGTGACCCAGCGGGAGGGCCTGACGAGCAGTACTTC. The V gene is TRBV10-3, the J gene TRBJ2-7; 10 bases fit TRBD2. The CDR3 loop spans 15 amino acids. The V gene end was trimmed by 3 bases and the J gene end by 5 bases; junction bases not matched to a gene: 7. Germline V lookup: CDR1 ENHRY, CDR2 SYGVKD.

The chain links TRBV7-2 to TRBJ1-2; D unresolved. The ends were cut back, 5 bases at V and 10 bases at J, with 17 bases in the middle. This CDR3 is 13 amino acids long. Germline V gene sequence: CDR1 SGHTA, CDR2 FQGNSA. CDR3 coding DNA: TGTGCCAGCAGCCCAACGTTAGGGCGCACCTACACCTTC. This gives the protein CASSPTLGRTYTF.

CDR3 DNA: TGTGCCAGCAGTGAATTTGGGACGGGACGTCCGCACGAGCAGTACTTC. Encoded protein: CASSEFGTGRPHEQYF. The chain uses TRBV25-1 and TRBJ2-7, with D perhaps matching TRBD1 or TRBD2 (5 bases each). CDR1 is MGHDK and CDR2 is SYGVNS in the germline V gene. This CDR3 has 16 amino acids. V was pared by 1 base and J by 5 bases, with 18 bases between.

The chain recombines TRBV10-2 with TRBJ1-5; D is unclear. Germline V lookup: CDR1 WSHSY, CDR2 SAAADI. V was clipped by 2 bases and J by 7 bases, with 9 bases between them. The CDR3 has 13 residues. CDR3 bases: TGCGCCAGCAGTGAGCCCTCCTTCCAGCCCCAGCATTTT. Translating gives CASSEPSFQPQHF.

The chain joins TRBV6-5 to TRBJ2-3; 9 nucleotides agree with TRBD2. The V gene's germline CDR1 is MNHEY and CDR2 SVGAGI. Unmatched junction bases numbered 2, after V lost 6 bases and J lost 1 base. The CDR3 is 14 amino acids. The CDR3 DNA reads TGTGCCAGCAGGCAGCGGGAGGGCACAGATACGCAGTATTTT. Protein: CASRQREGTDTQYF.

The chain employs TRBV6-1 and TRBJ2-7; the match to TRBD1 covers 8 bases. Germline CDR1 MNHNS, CDR2 SASEGT. The CDR3 length is 15 residues. Losses at the gene ends were 2 bases for V and 4 bases for J; bases not matched to a gene: 7. Written as DNA, the CDR3 is TGTGCCAGCAGTGAATGGACAGGGTACGGGTACGAGCAGTACTTC. Translated, it gives CASSEWTGYGYEQYF.

The rearrangement joins TRBV9 to TRBJ1-4; D gene uncertain. Germline V lookup: CDR1 SGDLS, CDR2 YYNGEE. This CDR3 contains 13 residues. V gave up 7 bases and J gave up 3 bases, with 10 bases separating them. The CDR3 sequence: CASDRAANEKLFF. The CDR3 DNA follows: TGTGCCAGCGACCGGGCCGCTAATGAAAAACTGTTTTTT.

This clone appeared a few times. The gene calls are TRBV7-9 and TRBJ2-7, with D possibly matching TRBD1 (5 bases). V gave up 7 bases and J gave up 3 bases, with 19 bases separating them. This CDR3 has 15 residues. From germline, CDR1 is SEHNR and CDR2 FQNEAQ (reference sequence). As DNA, the CDR3 is TGTGCCAGCACCGATCTAGGGGCCTCTATCTACGAGCAGTACTTC. It is translated as CASTDLGASIYEQYF.

The J gene is TRBJ2-7, the V gene TRBV29-1, with TRBD2 as a possible D gene (5 bases). The CDR3 runs 12 residues. The ends were cut back, 5 bases at V and 1 base at J, with 9 bases in the middle. From germline, CDR1 is SQVTM and CDR2 ANQGSEA. DNA of the CDR3: TGCAGCGTTAGTAGCGTTTCCTACGAGCAGTACTTC. This gives the protein CSVSSVSYEQYF.

This rearrangement joins TRBV5-1 to TRBJ2-1; D tentatively reads TRBD1 or TRBD2 (5 bases each). The germline V gene encodes CDR1 SGHRS and CDR2 YFSETQ. The CDR3 is made up of 12 amino acids. V lost 2 bases and J 11 bases, leaving 11 bases between the germline ends. As DNA, the CDR3 is TGCGCCAGCAGCTTAATCGGGGACCAGCAGTTCTTC. Translation: CASSLIGDQQFF.

V usage is TRBV2 and J usage is TRBJ1-2; no clear D. This CDR3 is built from 11 residues. V was trimmed by 1 base and J by 8 bases, leaving 5 bases between them. The germline V gene encodes CDR1 SNHLY and CDR2 FYNNEI. Here the CDR3 reads CASSEGRGYTF. The CDR3 DNA reads as TGTGCCAGCAGTGAAGGGAGGGGCTACACCTTC.

The J gene is TRBJ1-2, the V gene TRBV30; D perhaps matches TRBD1 (5 bases). Trimming stripped 4 bases from V and 6 bases from J, with 21 bases between. The length of the CDR3 is 15 residues. The germline V gene has CDR1 GTSNPN and CDR2 SVGIG (reference sequence). CDR3 amino acids: CAWKVRDLPRDGYTF. The CDR3 region has the DNA TGTGCCTGGAAGGTCCGGGACTTACCCCGTGATGGCTACACCTTC.

The CDR3 loop is CASSSGTANSPLHF. DNA for the CDR3: TGTGCCAGCAGCTCGGGGACAGCGAATTCACCCCTCCACTTT. The gene calls are TRBV11-2 and TRBJ1-6; 7 nucleotides agree with TRBD1. Germline V gives CDR1 SGHAT, CDR2 FQNNGV. The CDR3 is 14 amino acids. The V segment lost 4 bases and the J segment 7 bases; nucleotides outside the gene matches: 4.

V gene TRBV7-9 combines with J gene TRBJ2-1; no clear D gene. V was cut by 8 bases and J by 2 bases, with 13 bases left in between. Germline-derived CDR1 and CDR2 are SEHNR and FQNEAQ (reference sequence). The CDR3 runs to 14 residues. The CDR3 loop reads CASRAPSAYNEQFF. The CDR3 DNA reads as TGTGCCAGCCGGGCCCCCTCGGCCTACAATGAGCAGTTCTTC.

This chain links TRBV28 with TRBJ2-4; D could derive from TRBD1 or TRBD2 (5 bases each). Germline V CDR1 and CDR2: MDHEN, SYDVKM. Trimming shortened V by 5 bases and J by 0 bases, and 11 bases separated the two germline ends. CDR3 length equals 15 residues. CDR3 amino acids: CASSTYGAAKNIQYF. Written as DNA, the CDR3 is TGTGCCAGCAGTACCTACGGGGCAGCCAAAAACATTCAGTACTTC.

This rearrangement joins TRBV4-1 to TRBJ2-3; the D gene is possibly TRBD1 (6 bases). The CDR3 covers 16 residues. Looked up from germline, CDR1 is MGHRA and CDR2 is YSYEKL. V gave up 1 base and J gave up 2 bases, with 13 bases separating them. This chain's CDR3 is CASSQGPGQNTDTQYF. The CDR3 DNA reads TGCGCCAGCAGCCAAGGGCCGGGACAAAACACAGATACGCAGTATTTT.

The genes are TRBV5-1 and TRBJ2-1; no clear D. Trimming shortened V by 1 base and J by 9 bases, and 11 bases separated the two germline ends. Per the germline V gene, CDR1 is SGHRS and CDR2 is YFSETQ. The CDR3 contains 13 residues. CDR3 nucleotide sequence: TGCGCCAGCAGCTTGCACCCGACGAGTGAGCAGTTCTTC. As protein: CASSLHPTSEQFF.

V gene TRBV6-1 combines with J gene TRBJ2-2; tentatively, D is TRBD1 (6 bases). V shed 4 bases and J shed 7 bases, with 13 bases lying between them. The CDR3 spans 14 residues. Germline CDR1 MNHNS, CDR2 SASEGT. CDR3 sequence reads: CASSVLGDNGELFF. CDR3 coding DNA: TGTGCCAGCAGTGTTTTAGGGGACAACGGGGAGCTGTTTTTT.

This chain links TRBV6-1 with TRBJ2-1; either TRBD1 or TRBD2 may supply D (5 bases each). V lost 4 bases, J lost 3 bases, and 10 bases lay in between. The CDR3 length is 14 residues. Germline V gene lookup returns CDR1 MNHNS and CDR2 SASEGT. For the CDR3, the DNA is TGTGCCAGCAGTGTGGGGACGGACTACAATGAGCAGTTCTTC. Protein product: CASSVGTDYNEQFF.